What follows describes a single T cell receptor beta chain. PCR amplification relied on 60 Vbeta primers (plus 13 Jbeta primers). Assay used: immunoSEQ multiplex PCR; TCRdb lists only in-frame clones, some missing. The table has around 180,000 clones, around 80% seen once. Germline V CDR1 and CDR2: SGHVS, FNYEAQ. This CDR3 has 15 residues. The V segment lost 3 bases and the J segment 6 bases; nucleotides outside the gene matches: 5. This specimen belongs to a study of cytomegalovirus exposure and HLA in healthy donors. This TCR derives from a boy aged 2 to 9 in good health and CMV-seronegative. Specimen: PBMCs. V gene TRBV7-6 combines with J gene TRBJ2-2; 9 bases are a match to TRBD1. The CDR3 loop reads CASSFGTGSPGELFF. The CDR3 DNA is TGTGCCAGCAGCTTCGGGACAGGGTCCCCCGGGGAGCTGTTTTTT.